There are a few counts of the clone carrying this TCR beta chain. Antigen specificity is unknown. The CDR3 has 17 amino acids. Trimming stripped 0 bases from V and 5 bases from J, with 20 bases between. CDR1 DFQATT and CDR2 SNEGSKA come from the germline V gene (reference sequence). In TCRdb, the RT-PCR reads were re-called with MiXCR into one record per CDR3 protein. The sample yields hundreds of thousands of distinct CDR3 sequences, approximately 7.6% seen once. The sample is drawn from a study of response to subunit inactivated influenza vaccine. Points from the study as a whole: After each seasonal influenza vaccination, few new T cells are recruited, the authors suggested.

Sequencing was performed on PBMCs from blood, taken around 25 months after vaccination. The V and J genes are TRBV20-1 and TRBJ2-1; D is perhaps TRBD2 (5 bases). This TCR derives from a man between 50 and 70 years old who received an inactivated influenza vaccine. CDR3 sequence: CSAREVRASAYDNEQFF. In nucleotides, the CDR3 is TGCAGTGCTAGAGAGGTGAGGGCCTCGGCCTACGACAATGAGCAGTTCTTC.